A single sample gave rise to the 21 T cell receptor beta chains below, sequenced in a study of T cells in Graves' hyperthyroidism and ophthalmopathy. Amplification targeted TCR beta CDR3 regions from RNA transcripts. With the HTBI primer set, the TCR CDR3 went through a first round of RT-PCR. TCRdb called the multiplex PCR reads again in MiXCR, with one record for every CDR3 protein. This sample has approximately 95,000 distinct CDR3 sequences; 35% to 50% occur once, and the top ten carry 10% to 13%. Material for sequencing was peripheral blood or thyroid tissue (not recorded which). These receptors were obtained from a woman aged 25 to 45 with Graves' hyperthyroidism.

This clonotype was observed at least ten times. The chain combines TRBV5-1 with TRBJ2-7; TRBD2 might be the D (6 bases). Germline values: CDR1 SGHRS, CDR2 YFSETQ. The CDR3 sequence is 14 residues long. V was cut by 0 bases and J by 4 bases, with 11 bases left in between. Here the CDR3 DNA reads TGCGCCAGCAGCTTGGGGCCGGGAGTGTACGAGCAGTACTTC. It yields the protein CASSLGPGVYEQYF.

This clonotype was detected ten times or more. Being one base from a much bigger clone, this may be a read error. This CDR3 fails to terminate in the conserved phenylalanine or tryptophan, so it likely reflects a read error. The chain has TRBV7-8 and TRBJ2-5, with 7 positions matching TRBD1. Germline loops: CDR1 SGHVS, CDR2 FQNEAQ. Germline trimming cut 4 bases from V and 6 bases from J; bases unmatched to any gene: 8. The CDR3 loop spans 14 amino acids. The CDR3 loop is CASSSETGRQTQYS. CDR3 in DNA: TGTGCCAGCAGCTCTGAGACAGGGCGACAGACCCAGTACTCC.

This clonotype was detected ten times or more. The rearrangement uses TRBV4-1 and TRBJ2-7, with D tentatively TRBD1 or TRBD2 (5 bases each). The CDR3 has 13 amino acids. The ends were cut back, 9 bases at V and 2 bases at J, with 14 bases in the middle. CDR1 and CDR2 from the germline V gene are MGHRA and YSYEKL. Here the CDR3 DNA reads TGCGCCAGGTCTAGGGACGGGACCTACGAGCAGTACTTC. It encodes CARSRDGTYEQYF.

At least ten counts were recorded for this clonotype. The chain joins TRBV28 to TRBJ1-5; D perhaps matches TRBD1 (5 bases). Trimming took 6 bases from V and 5 from J, leaving 11 bases between them. The CDR3 has 13 residues. Germline CDR1 and CDR2: MDHEN and SYDVKM. This chain's CDR3 is CASRAHRYQPQHF. The CDR3 region has the DNA TGTGCCAGCAGAGCCCACAGGTATCAGCCCCAGCATTTT.

This clonotype has a count of ten or more. The chain recombines TRBV2 with TRBJ2-3, with 12 bases identical to TRBD2. Germline-derived CDR1 and CDR2 are SNHLY and FYNNEI. V gave up 5 bases and J gave up 2 bases; unmatched junction bases: 2. The CDR3 runs 15 residues. CDR3 coding DNA: TGTGCCAGCAGTTCTAGCGGGAGGGCCACAGATACGCAGTATTTT. Its protein is CASSSSGRATDTQYF. Looking up the rest from reference TRBV2 and TRBJ2-3 gives the full variable domain: EPEVTQTPSHQVTQMGQEVILRCVPISNHLYFYWYRQILGQKVEFLVSFYNNEISEKSEIFDDQFSVERPDGSNFTLKIRSTKLEDSAMYFCASSSSGRATDTQYFGPGTRLTVL.

This clonotype was found a few times. The rearrangement links TRBV4-1 to TRBJ1-2; 11 bases line up with TRBD1. The CDR3 totals 18 residues. Looked up from germline, CDR1 is MGHRA and CDR2 is YSYEKL. V was clipped by 0 bases and J by 4 bases; unmatched bases: 10. The CDR3 reads CASSQDKNPGTGGYGYTF. Here the CDR3 DNA reads TGCGCCAGCAGCCAAGATAAAAACCCCGGGACAGGGGGCTATGGCTACACCTTC.

Concerning this clonotype: The junction departs from germline at one end; a sequencing error may be responsible. The CDR3 bases are TGCGCCAGCAGCTTGGGGGGGTTCGAGCTCCAGCACTTT. It specifies CASSLGGFELQHF. The rearrangement joins TRBV5-1 to TRBJ1-5, with a weak D call TRBD1 (5 bases). The germline gives CDR1 SGHRS, CDR2 YFSETQ. CDR3 length equals 13 residues. Complete variable domain (other parts from reference TRBV5-1 and TRBJ1-5): KAGVTQTPRYLIKTRGQQVTLSCSPISGHRSVSWYQQTPGQGLQFLFEYFSETQRNKGNFPGRFSGRQFSNSRSEMNVSTLELGDSALYLCASSLGGFELQHFGDGTRLSIL.

This clonotype came up many times. The genes are TRBV7-9 and TRBJ2-7, with D tentatively TRBD1 (6 bases). The germline V gene has CDR1 SEHNR and CDR2 FQNEAQ (reference sequence). The CDR3 length is 16 residues. V was clipped by 3 bases and J by 7 bases, with 22 bases between them. CDR3 nucleotides: TGTGCCAGCAGCTTGTTTGCGGCGGACAGACGTGTGGAGCAGTACTTC. Its translation: CASSLFAADRRVEQYF.

This clonotype turned up a few times. The chain uses TRBV5-1 and TRBJ2-3, with a tentative D call TRBD1 (6 bases). V lost 4 bases, J lost 6 bases, and 12 bases lay in between. The CDR3 covers 13 residues. The germline CDR1 and CDR2 sequences are SGHRS and YFSETQ. The CDR3 nucleotides read TGCGCCAGCAGCACAACTAGGGGGGATACGCAGTATTTT. Its protein is CASSTTRGDTQYF.

The CDR3 protein is CASSLDGGTNEKLFF. For the CDR3, the DNA is TGTGCCAGCAGCTTAGACGGGGGAACTAATGAAAAACTGTTTTTT. The rearrangement uses TRBV7-9 and TRBJ1-4, with a possible D match to TRBD1 (5 bases). V was cut by 1 base and J by 1 base, with 7 bases left in between. The CDR3 spans 15 residues. Germline V gene data show CDR1 as SEHNR and CDR2 as FQNEAQ (reference sequence).

On this clonotype: Germline and junction disagree at one end, which may indicate a read error. This chain joins TRBV5-1 and TRBJ1-1; D is perhaps TRBD1 (5 bases). The CDR3 totals 12 residues. Germline V gives CDR1 SGHRS, CDR2 YFSETQ. The DNA for the CDR3 is TGCGCCAGTAGTACAGGCAACACTGAGGCTGTCTTT. Encoded protein: CASSTGNTEAVF.

This clonotype was observed a single time. This rearrangement joins TRBV7-3 to TRBJ2-2, with TRBD1 matching over 9 bases. J lost 3 bases, V lost 5 bases, and 4 bases had no gene match. CDR1 and CDR2 (germline): SGHTA, FQGTGA. This CDR3 contains 15 residues. The CDR3 DNA reads TGTGCCAGCAGCCCACAGGGGGCTTACACCGGGGAGCTGTTTTTT. Translating gives CASSPQGAYTGELFF.

V gene TRBV7-9 combines with J gene TRBJ2-5; D possibly uses TRBD1 or TRBD2 (6 bases each). This CDR3 has 14 amino acids. Germline CDR1 SEHNR, CDR2 FQNEAQ (reference sequence). V was pared by 5 bases and J by 4 bases, with 14 bases between. CDR3 protein: CASSRGQGLETQYF. CDR3 nucleotide sequence: TGTGCCAGCAGCCGGGGGCAGGGGTTAGAGACCCAGTACTTC.

V gene TRBV7-2 combines with J gene TRBJ2-3, with 9 positions matching TRBD2. The germline V gene has CDR1 SGHTA and CDR2 FQGNSA. The CDR3 runs to 17 residues. With 2 bases clipped from V and 1 base from J, the junction kept 7 bases outside the gene matches. CDR3 sequence (DNA): TGTGCCAGCAGCTTAAGAGGGGGCGGGAGGGGCACAGATACGCAGTATTTT. Translated: CASSLRGGGRGTDTQYF.

This clonotype was detected only once. An end of the junction does not agree with germline; a read error may underlie this. CDR3 sequence reads: CACSLAGGPRETQYF. As DNA, the CDR3 is TGTGCCTGCAGCTTAGCGGGAGGGCCGCGGGAGACCCAGTACTTC. V is TRBV7-2 and J is TRBJ2-5; 11 bases are shared with TRBD2. CDR3 size: 15 residues. From germline, CDR1 is SGHTA and CDR2 FQGNSA.

Ten or more counts support this clonotype. The chain combines TRBV5-5 with TRBJ1-5, with a tentative D call TRBD1 (5 bases). Between the trimmed V and J ends, which lost 7 bases and 2 bases, there was a span of 19 bases. The CDR3 sequence is 16 residues long. Germline-derived CDR1 and CDR2 are SGHKS and YYEKEE (reference sequence). The CDR3 DNA is TGTGCCAGCGCCCCCCGCCGGGGCGACGGCAATCAGCCCCAGCATTTT. Translating it yields CASAPRRGDGNQPQHF.

The V and J genes are TRBV6-5 and TRBJ2-1, with 9 bases identical to TRBD2. J gave up 6 bases and V 6 bases, and 15 bases lay outside the gene matches. This CDR3 spans 17 amino acids. Germline V CDR1 and CDR2: MNHEY, SVGAGI. The CDR3 region has the DNA TGTGCCAGCAGGTCTCTCTCACTAGCGGGTCTTGGCAATGAGCAGTTCTTC. Protein: CASRSLSLAGLGNEQFF.

Ten or more counts support this clonotype. This chain uses TRBV7-9 with TRBJ1-4; no clear D gene. V gave up 5 bases and J gave up 7 bases, with 14 bases separating them. This CDR3 comprises 14 residues. The germline V gene encodes CDR1 SEHNR and CDR2 FQNEAQ (reference sequence). CDR3 amino acids: CASSPFEGGEKLFF. DNA for the CDR3: TGTGCCAGCAGCCCGTTTGAGGGCGGTGAAAAACTGTTTTTT.

In DNA form, the CDR3 reads TGCAGTGCTACCCGCCTGGGGGGTACTGAAGCTTTCTTT. Translation: CSATRLGGTEAFF. The V call is TRBV20-1, the J call TRBJ1-1; a weak D match, TRBD1 (5 bases). Germline assignment: CDR1 DFQATT and CDR2 SNEGSKA (reference sequence). V lost 4 bases to trimming and J lost 5 bases, with 14 bases between them. The CDR3 has 13 residues.

This chain uses TRBV7-9 with TRBJ2-5; D is possibly TRBD2 (6 bases). Germline V gene sequence: CDR1 SEHNR, CDR2 FQNEAQ (reference sequence). The CDR3 consists of 15 residues. Deletions cut 1 base from V and 7 bases from J, with 16 bases between. The DNA of the CDR3 is TGTGCCAGCAGCTTAGGGTTCGGGACTGACCGGACCCAGTACTTC. This sequence encodes CASSLGFGTDRTQYF.

The J gene is TRBJ1-5, the V gene TRBV9, with D perhaps TRBD1 (6 bases). Deletions cut 4 bases from V and 6 bases from J, with 11 bases between. The CDR3 totals 13 residues. Germline V gene lookup returns CDR1 SGDLS and CDR2 YYNGEE. The CDR3 sequence is CASSPGGAQPQHF. CDR3 bases: TGTGCCAGCAGCCCCGGGGGGGCTCAGCCCCAGCATTTT.